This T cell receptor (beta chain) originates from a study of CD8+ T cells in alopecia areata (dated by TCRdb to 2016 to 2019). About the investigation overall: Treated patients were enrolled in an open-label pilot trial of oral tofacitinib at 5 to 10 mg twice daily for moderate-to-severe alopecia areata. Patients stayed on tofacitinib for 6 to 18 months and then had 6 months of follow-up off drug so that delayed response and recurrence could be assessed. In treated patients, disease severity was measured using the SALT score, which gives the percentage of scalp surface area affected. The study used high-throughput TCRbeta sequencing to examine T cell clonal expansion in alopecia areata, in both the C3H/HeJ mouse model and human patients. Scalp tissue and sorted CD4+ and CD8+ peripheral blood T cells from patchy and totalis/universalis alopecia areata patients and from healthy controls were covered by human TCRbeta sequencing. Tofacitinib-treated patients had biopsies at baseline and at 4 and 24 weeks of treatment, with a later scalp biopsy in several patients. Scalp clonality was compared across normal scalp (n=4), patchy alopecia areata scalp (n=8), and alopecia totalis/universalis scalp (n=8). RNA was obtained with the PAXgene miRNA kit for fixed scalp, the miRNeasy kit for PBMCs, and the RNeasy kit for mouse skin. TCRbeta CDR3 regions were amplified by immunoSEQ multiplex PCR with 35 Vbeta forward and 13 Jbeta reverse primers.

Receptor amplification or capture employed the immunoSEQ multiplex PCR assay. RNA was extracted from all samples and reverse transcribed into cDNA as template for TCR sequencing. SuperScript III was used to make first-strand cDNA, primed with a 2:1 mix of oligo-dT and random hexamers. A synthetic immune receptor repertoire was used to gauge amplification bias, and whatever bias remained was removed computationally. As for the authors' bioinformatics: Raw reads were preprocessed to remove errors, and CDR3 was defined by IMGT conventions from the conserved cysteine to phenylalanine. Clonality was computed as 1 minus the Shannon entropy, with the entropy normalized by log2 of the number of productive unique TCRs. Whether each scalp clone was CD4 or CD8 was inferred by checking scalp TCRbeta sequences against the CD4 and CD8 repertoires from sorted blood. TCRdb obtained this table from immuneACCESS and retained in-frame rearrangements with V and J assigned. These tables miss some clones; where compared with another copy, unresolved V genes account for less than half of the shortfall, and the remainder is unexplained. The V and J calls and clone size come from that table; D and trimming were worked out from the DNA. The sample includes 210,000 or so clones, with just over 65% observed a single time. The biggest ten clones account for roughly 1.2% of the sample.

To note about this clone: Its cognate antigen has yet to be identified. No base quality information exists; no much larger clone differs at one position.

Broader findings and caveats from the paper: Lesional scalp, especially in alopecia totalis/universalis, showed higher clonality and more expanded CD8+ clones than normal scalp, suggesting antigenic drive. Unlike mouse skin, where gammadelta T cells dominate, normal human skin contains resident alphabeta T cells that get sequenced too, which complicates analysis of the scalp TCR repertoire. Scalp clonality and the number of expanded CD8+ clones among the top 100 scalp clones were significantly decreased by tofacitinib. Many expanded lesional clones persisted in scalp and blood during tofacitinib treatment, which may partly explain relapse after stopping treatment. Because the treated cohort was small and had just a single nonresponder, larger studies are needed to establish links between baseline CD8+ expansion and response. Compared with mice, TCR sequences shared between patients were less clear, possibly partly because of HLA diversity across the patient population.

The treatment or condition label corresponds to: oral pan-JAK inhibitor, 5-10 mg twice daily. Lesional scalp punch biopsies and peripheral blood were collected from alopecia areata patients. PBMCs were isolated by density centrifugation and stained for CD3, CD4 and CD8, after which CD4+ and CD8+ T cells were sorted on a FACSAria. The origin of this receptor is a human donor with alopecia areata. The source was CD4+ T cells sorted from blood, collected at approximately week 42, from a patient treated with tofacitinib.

The CDR3 corresponds to CASSSPLQGANTEAFF. The DNA reads TGTGCCAGCAGCTCACCGCTACAGGGGGCGAACACTGAAGCTTTCTTT. The chain is encoded by TRBV7-8 joined to TRBJ1-1, with TRBD1 identical over 9 junction bases. Taken from the germline V gene, the CDR1 and CDR2 loops are SGHVS and FQNEAQ. The junction shows trimming of 4 bases on V and 1 base on J, and the gene matches do not reach 7 bases of it. The CDR3 holds 16 amino acids from the cysteine to the phenylalanine. Only the CDR3 portion is preserved as DNA: 48 bases, with reading frame beginning at the first base.